This T cell receptor beta chain is drawn from a study of cytomegalovirus exposure and HLA in healthy donors (dated by TCRdb to about 2017). Concerning the study at large: In an earlier analysis of under 750 of the donors, 276 Gb of sequence data and roughly 100 million unique TCR beta sequences from approximately 180 million T cells were reported. An early release covering roughly 600 HLA-typed donors comprised roughly 300 gigabases of sequencing data and about 90 million unique TCR sequences. Among the roughly 380 genotyped donors, approximately 81% belonged to the genetic ancestry cluster associated with self-reported Caucasian donors. The aim of the study was to test whether cataloging public T cell receptors could identify signatures of past pathogen exposure. The T cell repertoires of several hundred subjects were profiled by immunosequencing and related to cytomegalovirus serostatus. A separate validation cohort of 90 to 150 different subjects was used in addition to the roughly 720-subject first cohort. To predict cytomegalovirus infection status, the study brought together high-throughput TCR immunosequencing, statistical association of individual TCRs with disease status, and machine learning. In a later analysis, previously published TCR beta repertoires from more than 500 donors were re-analyzed and high-resolution HLA genotyping was added so that TCR occurrence patterns could be studied. Rather than using new phenotypic data, the later analysis identified candidate immune exposures from TCR beta sequences and from how often those sequences occurred across donors. In an earlier analysis of around 540 of the donors, high-throughput TCR beta sequencing was used to judge whether each TCR beta V gene segment behaved as functional or pseudogenic. Donor age, sex, ethnicity and CMV serostatus were collected together with the repertoire data. In a later genetic analysis, genome-wide SNP genotypes for about three fifths of the roughly 670 donors were used, and that subset was treated as a discovery cohort. Every discovery cohort repertoire had been produced on one sequencing platform. Both class I and class II loci were covered by HLA typing, at four-digit resolution. The number of typed donors differed by locus: roughly 629-640 for A, B, C, DRB1 and DQB1; roughly 510 for DQA1; 606 for DPA1; and about 450 for DPB1. Because of strong linkage in the cohort, roughly 5 DR-DQ haplotypes were treated as single units for association and clustering. On average, approximately 250,000 unique TCR beta nucleotide sequences were sequenced per donor among about 400 genotyped donors of the cohort, with roughly 20% of those sequences being non-productive. General conclusions and limits of the study: Three of the identified cytomegalovirus-associated TCR beta chains were confirmed in vitro to be specific for cytomegalovirus antigens. Most CMV-associated TCR beta chains appeared to be HLA-restricted in a later analysis, and the HLA associations seemed to be driven largely by CMV exposure. The authors suggested that the approach could potentially be extended to other disease states and immunological phenotypes. When HLA alleles, especially DR and DQ, strongly co-occurred, attributing TCR associations to individual alleles was difficult. Because some donors lacked HLA typing at each locus, the association tests relied only on the typed subset. In an earlier analysis of about 550 of the donors, most TCR beta V segments were observed in productive rearrangements about 87% or about 30% of the time, broadly matching IMGT annotations. The study gave a list of about 150 TCR beta chains associated with cytomegalovirus. Most TCR sequences were observed very rarely across donors, whereas some public TCRs were present in many individuals. A further reported finding was that TCR beta sequences accurately predicted the HLA-A and HLA-B alleles for most subjects in the first cohort. Because the 87-base-pair reads could not distinguish some IMGT-functional V segments, including TRBV6-2 and TRBV6-3, those segments were excluded. A group of highly shared sequence variants was considered likely to be a technical artifact of the sequencing pipeline. In a later analysis, HLA-associated TCR beta chains showed more clonal expansion and lower generation probabilities than non-associated chains that were equally common. Sequencing depth was assumed to be roughly uniform across donors in the presence/absence analyses, though that assumption may not hold. Cytomegalovirus status was reported to be diagnosed by the classifier with high specificity and sensitivity in both the original and validation cohorts. For the cohort, immune exposure information was limited to CMV serostatus. A later analysis found that TCR association rates varied across HLA loci, with DRB1 alleles showing the most associated TCRs and HLA-C alleles the fewest. Because counts were too low, some 17 rarely observed V segments, including chromosome 9 orphons, were excluded from the earlier analysis of 587 of the donors. According to a later genetic analysis, donors in an Asian-associated ancestry cluster had fewer N-insertions in productive TCRs than the roughly 670-donor mean. In a later analysis, several top co-occurrence clusters were reported to appear linked to parvovirus B19, influenza, CMV and Epstein-Barr virus. This cohort had only TCR beta chains sequenced, and the lack of alpha or paired-chain data limited which features could be detected. Correlated functional status among segregating V segments might reflect linkage disequilibrium, but an unknown experimental factor could not be ruled out. At a false discovery rate of 0.05, a later analysis linked 16,951 TCR beta sequences to specific HLA alleles. V-gene and J-gene trimming of TCR beta chains was associated with a missense DCLRE1C variant in a later genetic analysis, and the association was replicated in an independent cohort.

The CDR3 runs 14 amino acids, cysteine and phenylalanine included. Of the read, only the CDR3 DNA is kept; its 42 bases are in frame from base 1. Relative to germline, V is 1 base shorter and J is 2 bases shorter, with 7 bases between their ends. Based on the germline V gene, the CDR1 and CDR2 sequences are SGHVS and FQNEAQ. The cohort was made up of 666 healthy bone marrow donors. At the time of sampling, all cohort members were nominally healthy, though unrecorded immune exposures were likely present. The donor tested CMV seronegative, placing the donor among the 350 to 400 seronegative members of the cohort. Every donor gave a peripheral blood sample, and the peripheral blood mononuclear cells from that sample were used for TCR beta sequencing. The Qiagen DNeasy Blood Extraction Kit was used to extract genomic DNA from the blood cell samples. Of note for this clone: Its antigen is not yet known. The input lacks base qualities; no much larger clone sits a single base away.

The library was produced with the immunoSEQ multiplex PCR assay. The multiplex PCR relied on a mix of 60 forward primers for TCR Vbeta segments and 13 reverse primers for TCR Jbeta segments. A multiplex PCR assay on genomic DNA amplified the CDR3 region of rearranged TCR beta genes. On the Illumina HiSeq System, the amplified TCR beta libraries were sequenced as 87-base-pair reads. In the original analysis: Across the 600 to 700 repertoires, a later analysis counted approximately 83 million unique TCR beta chains, roughly 11 million of which were shared by at least two donors. Raw reads were error-corrected and collapsed into unique sequences by a nearest-neighbor algorithm in which closely related sequences were merged to remove PCR and sequencing errors. CDR3 sequences were aligned to IMGT reference sequences to assign V, D and J gene segments. For a sequence to be retained, a match of at least six nucleotides to both a V gene segment and a J gene segment was required. Rearrangements were called productive when the CDR3 lacked stop codons and stayed in frame with V and J; all others were non-productive. Following IMGT convention, CDR3 was defined as the stretch from the second conserved V-encoded cysteine up to the conserved J-encoded phenylalanine. The earlier analysis of about 590 of the donors excluded sequences that lacked an unambiguous match to a single V gene segment. An earlier analysis of almost 600 of the donors classified V segments as functional when productive rearrangements were above 56.7% and as segregating when the standard deviation between donors was above 5%. To diagnose cytomegalovirus status from the catalog of TCR beta chain sequences, a statistical classification framework was built. V and J gene assignment, in a later analysis, came from comparing TCR nucleotide sequences with IMGT/GENE-DB human TR gene sequences. A later analysis assigned CDR3 sequences and most-parsimonious VDJ recombination scenarios with the TCRdist pipeline. In a later analysis, each TCR beta chain was defined by its CDR3 amino acid sequence together with its V-gene family, and reads lacking a unique V-gene family were excluded. As a way to deal with suspected cross-contamination and a sequencing artifact, a later analysis dropped 640 or so nucleotide sequences that were highly shared and had low generation probability. For each public chain, a later analysis derived a clonal expansion index from normalized ranks of inferred template counts within each repertoire. Generation probabilities in a later analysis came from a VDJ recombination model fitted to out-of-frame rearrangements, and those results were checked against IGoR. In a later analysis, TCR-TCR, TCR-HLA and TCR-CMV co-occurrence was scored with hypergeometric tests, and a repertoire-size bias correction was applied to TCR pairs. To estimate false discovery rates, a later analysis permuted the HLA or CMV assignments 20 times. A later analysis grouped co-occurring TCRs with DBSCAN, adding TCRdist sequence similarity when clustering within HLA-allele-positive subsets. Repertoires with fewer than 30,000 or more than 120,000 public chains, plus five repertoires with anomalous nucleotide sharing, were excluded from co-occurrence clustering. The table was pulled from immuneACCESS by TCRdb, which kept in-frame rearrangements only. Such tables lose some clones; where checked, under half of the loss comes from unresolved V genes, and the rest has no known cause. V and J calls and clone size are given by that table; D and trimming were obtained from the DNA. The sample includes 100,000 to 120,000 clones, with 83% observed a single time. Roughly 6.1% of the sample lies in the top ten.

The sequence was obtained from a man in his late teens or twenties in good health and CMV-seronegative. This sequence uses TRBV7-8 and TRBJ2-3; no D gene call is confident. Sequencing input: PBMCs. The nucleotide sequence reads as follows: TGTGCCAGCAGCTTAGGACTTCCCACAGATACGCAGTATTTT. It codes for CASSLGLPTDTQYF. With the portions outside the CDR3 filled from the reference TRBV7-8 and TRBJ2-3 genes, the complete variable region becomes GAGVSQSPRYKVAKRGQDVALRCDPISGHVSLFWYQQALGQGPEFLTYFQNEAQLDKSGLPSDRFFAERPEGSVSTLKIQRTQQEDSAVYLCASSLGLPTDTQYFGPGTRLTVL.